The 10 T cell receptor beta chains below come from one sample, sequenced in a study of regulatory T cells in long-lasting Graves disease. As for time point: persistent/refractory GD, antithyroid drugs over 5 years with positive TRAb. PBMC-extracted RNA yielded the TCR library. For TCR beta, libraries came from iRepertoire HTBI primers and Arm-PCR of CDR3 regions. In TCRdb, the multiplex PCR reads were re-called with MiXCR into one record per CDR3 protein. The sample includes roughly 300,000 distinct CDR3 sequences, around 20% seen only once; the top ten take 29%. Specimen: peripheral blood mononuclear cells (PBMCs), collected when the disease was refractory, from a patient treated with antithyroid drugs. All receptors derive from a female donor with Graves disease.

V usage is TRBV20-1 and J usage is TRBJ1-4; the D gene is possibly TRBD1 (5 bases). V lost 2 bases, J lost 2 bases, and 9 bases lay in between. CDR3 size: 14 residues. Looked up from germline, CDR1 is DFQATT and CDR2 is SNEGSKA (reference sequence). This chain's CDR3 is CSARRDFTNEKLFF. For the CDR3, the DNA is TGCAGTGCTAGAAGGGACTTTACTAATGAAAAACTGTTTTTT.

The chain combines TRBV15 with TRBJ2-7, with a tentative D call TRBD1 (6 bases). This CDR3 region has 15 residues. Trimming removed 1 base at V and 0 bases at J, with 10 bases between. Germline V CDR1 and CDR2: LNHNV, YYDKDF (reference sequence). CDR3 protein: CATSRAGTPSYEQYF. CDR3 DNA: TGTGCCACCAGCAGAGCCGGGACACCCTCCTACGAGCAGTACTTC. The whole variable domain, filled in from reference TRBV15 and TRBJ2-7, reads DAMVIQNPRYQVTQFGKPVTLSCSQTLNHNVMYWYQQKSSQAPKLLFHYYDKDFNNEADTPDNFQSRRPNTSFCFLDIRSPGLGDTAMYLCATSRAGTPSYEQYFGPGTRLTVT.

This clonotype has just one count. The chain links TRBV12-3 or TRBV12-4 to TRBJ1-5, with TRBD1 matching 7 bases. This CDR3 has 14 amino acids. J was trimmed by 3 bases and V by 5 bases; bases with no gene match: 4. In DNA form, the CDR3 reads TGTGCCAGCAGTCACGACAGGGACAATCAGCCCCAGCATTTT. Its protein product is CASSHDRDNQPQHF.

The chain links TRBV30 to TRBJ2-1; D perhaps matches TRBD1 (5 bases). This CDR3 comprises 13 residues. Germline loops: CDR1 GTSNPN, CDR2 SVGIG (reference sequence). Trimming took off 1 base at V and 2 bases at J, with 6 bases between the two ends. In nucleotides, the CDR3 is TGTGCCTGGAGTGGGACAACCTACAATGAGCAGTTCTTC. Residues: CAWSGTTYNEQFF. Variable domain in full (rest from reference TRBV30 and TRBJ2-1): SQTIHQWPATLVQPVGSPLSLECTVEGTSNPNLYWYRQAAGRGLQLLFYSVGIGQISSEVPQNLSASRPQDRQFILSSKKLLLSDSGFYLCAWSGTTYNEQFFGPGTRLTVL.

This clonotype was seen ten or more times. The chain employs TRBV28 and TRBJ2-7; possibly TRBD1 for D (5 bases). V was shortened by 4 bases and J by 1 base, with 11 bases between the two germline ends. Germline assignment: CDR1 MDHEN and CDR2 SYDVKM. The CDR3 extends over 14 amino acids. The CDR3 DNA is TGTGCCAGCAGTTCCTGGACATCATCCTACGAGCAGTACTTC. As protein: CASSSWTSSYEQYF.

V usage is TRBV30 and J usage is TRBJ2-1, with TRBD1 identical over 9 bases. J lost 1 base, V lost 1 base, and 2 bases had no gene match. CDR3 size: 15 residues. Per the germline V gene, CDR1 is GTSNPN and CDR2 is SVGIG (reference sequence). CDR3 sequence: CAWSGGQGSYNEQFF. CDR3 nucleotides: TGTGCCTGGAGTGGGGGACAGGGATCCTACAATGAGCAGTTCTTC.

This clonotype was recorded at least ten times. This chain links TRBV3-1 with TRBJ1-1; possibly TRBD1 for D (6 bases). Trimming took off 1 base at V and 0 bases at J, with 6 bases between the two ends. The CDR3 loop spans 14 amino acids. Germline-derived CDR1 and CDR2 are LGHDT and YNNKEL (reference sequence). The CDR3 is CASSQGQVNTEAFF. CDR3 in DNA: TGTGCCAGCAGCCAAGGACAGGTGAACACTGAAGCTTTCTTT.

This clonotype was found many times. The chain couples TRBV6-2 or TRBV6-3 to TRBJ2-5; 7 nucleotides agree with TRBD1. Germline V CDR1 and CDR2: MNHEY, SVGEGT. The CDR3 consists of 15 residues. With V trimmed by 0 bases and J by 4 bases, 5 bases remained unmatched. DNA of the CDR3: TGTGCCAGCAGTTACTCAGCACCAGGGGGAGAGACCCAGTACTTC. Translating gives CASSYSAPGGETQYF.

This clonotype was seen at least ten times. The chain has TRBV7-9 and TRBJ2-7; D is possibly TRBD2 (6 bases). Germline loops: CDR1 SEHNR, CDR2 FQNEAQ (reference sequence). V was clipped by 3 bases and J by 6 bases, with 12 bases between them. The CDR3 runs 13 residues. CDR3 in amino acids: CASSLGLSSEQYF. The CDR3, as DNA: TGTGCCAGCAGCTTGGGACTGAGCTCCGAGCAGTACTTC.

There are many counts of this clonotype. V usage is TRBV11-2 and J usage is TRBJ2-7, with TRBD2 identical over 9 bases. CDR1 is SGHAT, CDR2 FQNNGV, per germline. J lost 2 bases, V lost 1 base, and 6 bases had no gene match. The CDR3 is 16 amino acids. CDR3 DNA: TGTGCCAGCAGCTTAGTCGGTAGCGGGAGAGCCTACGAGCAGTACTTC. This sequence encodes CASSLVGSGRAYEQYF.